These 22 T cell receptor beta chains share one sample of origin, sequenced in a study of blood T cells in healthy people across ages. Then a second PCR, running about 6 to 12 cycles, was carried out with a sample-barcoded 5' primer and a J-beta primer mix. TCRdb processed the 5' RACE reads anew with MiXCR; each CDR3 protein has one entry. The sample comprises about 1.6 million distinct CDR3 sequences, roughly 32% of which are singletons, and 10% to 12% rests with the top ten. Input material: blood. The receptors were sampled from a woman aged 25 to 39 in good health.

This clonotype was picked up a small number of times. The chain employs TRBV20-1 and TRBJ2-6; 7 bases map to TRBD2. This CDR3 has 19 amino acids. Trimming at V came to 5 bases and at J to 2 bases, leaving 18 bases not matched to a gene. Germline V gene data show CDR1 as DFQATT and CDR2 as SNEGSKA (reference sequence). The CDR3 DNA sequence: TGCAGTGCTCCCCTAGTGGGGCGGGAGAATAAGGCTGGGGCCAACGTCCTGACTTTC. It codes for CSAPLVGRENKAGANVLTF.

The chain employs TRBV30 and TRBJ2-7; D possibly corresponds to TRBD2 (5 bases). CDR3 size: 16 residues. CDR1 and CDR2 (germline): GTSNPN, SVGIG (reference sequence). The V gene lost 2 bases and the J gene lost 2 bases, with 19 bases spanning the gap. The CDR3 here is CAWSPARGPLPYEQYF. DNA of the CDR3: TGTGCCTGGAGTCCCGCCCGCGGGCCACTACCCTACGAGCAGTACTTC.

A note on this clonotype: Given a much more abundant clone one base away, this may be a read error. This rearrangement joins TRBV29-1 to TRBJ2-7; 9 bases match TRBD1. The CDR3 covers 14 residues. The germline V gene has CDR1 SQVTM and CDR2 ANQGSEA. The CDR3 DNA sequence: TGCAACGTTGGTGGGACAGGGCACATCCACGAGCAGTACTTC. Residues: CNVGGTGHIHEQYF.

The chain has TRBV5-5 and TRBJ1-6; D gene unclear. The CDR3 contains 20 residues. The ends were cut back, 2 bases at V and 0 bases at J, with 21 bases in the middle. Germline V lookup: CDR1 SGHKS, CDR2 YYEKEE (reference sequence). In DNA form, the CDR3 reads TGTGCCAGCAGCTTAGGATTCCACAGAAATGAAAGCTCCTATAATTCACCCCTCCACTTT. This translates into CASSLGFHRNESSYNSPLHF.

This rearrangement joins TRBV10-2 to TRBJ1-1; no firm D call. The CDR3 contains 15 residues. Trimming shortened V by 6 bases and J by 6 bases, and 20 bases separated the two germline ends. Germline V gives CDR1 WSHSY, CDR2 SAAADI. Here the CDR3 DNA reads TGCGCCAGCAGCGTAATCAGAGGCGGGTCGTCTGAAGCTTTCTTT. This translates into CASSVIRGGSSEAFF.

This clonotype was found many times. This chain links TRBV4-1 with TRBJ2-7; no definite D call. This CDR3 has 13 residues. Trimming took off 1 base at V and 1 base at J, with 5 bases between the two ends. CDR1 and CDR2 from the germline V gene are MGHRA and YSYEKL. CDR3 loop: CASSQVESYEQYF. The CDR3 region has the DNA TGCGCCAGCAGCCAAGTAGAGTCCTACGAGCAGTACTTC.

This clonotype was counted a few times. A much bigger clone sits one base away, suggesting this may be a read error. The J gene is TRBJ2-5, the V gene TRBV5-1; no clear D. The J call may be incorrect, as the DNA end agrees better with TRBJ2-7. The CDR3 is made up of 12 amino acids. Germline lookup yields CDR1 SGHRS and CDR2 YFSETQ. CDR3 amino acids: CASSLLGHEQYF. Here the CDR3 DNA reads TGCGCCAGCAGCTTACTCGGGCACGAGCAGTACTTC.

The V call is TRBV28, the J call TRBJ1-4; 10 positions agree with TRBD1. The germline CDR1 and CDR2 sequences are MDHEN and SYDVKM. V gave up 5 bases and J gave up 4 bases; unmatched junction bases: 7. CDR3 size: 16 residues. CDR3 sequence reads: CASSTLGTGVNEKLFF. The CDR3 DNA follows: TGTGCCAGCAGTACCCTCGGGACAGGGGTTAATGAAAAACTGTTTTTT.

The chain joins TRBV12-3 or TRBV12-4 to TRBJ2-1; D is uncertain. This CDR3 has 15 residues. Trimming pared 7 bases from V and 0 bases from J, leaving 13 bases between. CDR3 sequence (DNA): TGTGCCAGCACCCCGGATGGGATCTCCTACAATGAGCAGTTCTTC. Residues: CASTPDGISYNEQFF.

This chain connects TRBV12-3 or TRBV12-4 to TRBJ1-1, with D unclear. CDR3 length equals 16 residues. The V gene lost 6 bases and the J gene lost 11 bases, with 28 bases spanning the gap. CDR3 coding DNA: TGTGCCAGCAGGGATTCTATGATGGAGTCGGCAGTACAGGCTTTCTTT. Translation: CASRDSMMESAVQAFF.

The CDR3 region has the DNA TGTGCCATCAGTGAGAGACGGACAGGGGACCACGAGCAGTACTTC. This codes for CAISERRTGDHEQYF. V gene TRBV10-3 combines with J gene TRBJ2-7, with 9 positions matching TRBD1. Germline V lookup: CDR1 ENHRY, CDR2 SYGVKD. With 2 bases clipped from V and 5 bases from J, the junction kept 7 bases outside the gene matches. The CDR3 sequence is 15 residues long.

J is TRBJ2-1 and V is TRBV9, with D possibly called TRBD1 or TRBD2 (8 bases each). The V and J ends lost 4 bases and 7 bases respectively, with 21 bases between them. Per the germline V gene, CDR1 is SGDLS and CDR2 is YYNGEE. The CDR3 is 16 amino acids. In nucleotides, the CDR3 is TGTGCCAGCAGCCCACAGGGGGTAGCGGGATGGAATGAGCAGTTCTTC. Translated: CASSPQGVAGWNEQFF.

The table lists this clonotype with a few counts. Germline and junction disagree at one end, which may indicate a read error. This chain connects TRBV12-3 or TRBV12-4 to TRBJ2-3; 9 bases match TRBD2. CDR3 length: 16 residues. The CDR3 reads CASSLISGGSTGTQYF. CDR3 sequence (DNA): TGTGCCAGCAGTTTAATTAGCGGGGGATCTACAGGTACGCAGTATTTT.

This chain links TRBV12-1 with TRBJ2-7. TRBV12-1 is marked as a pseudogene. This CDR3 has 12 residues. CDR3 coding DNA: TGTGCCAGCATGGCTAGCTCCTACGAGCAGTACTTC. Translating gives CASMASSYEQYF.

The chain has TRBV5-1 and TRBJ1-1; D not resolved. V dropped 0 bases and J dropped 7 bases, with 10 bases sitting between them. The CDR3 has 13 residues. The V gene's germline CDR1 is SGHRS and CDR2 YFSETQ. The CDR3 here is CASSLVDGVEAFF. The CDR3 bases are TGCGCCAGCAGCTTGGTCGACGGAGTTGAAGCTTTCTTT.

This chain joins TRBV7-6 and TRBJ1-2, with no clear D. CDR1 SGHVS and CDR2 FNYEAQ come from the germline V gene. Trimming removed 5 bases at V and 7 bases at J, with 14 bases between. The CDR3 is made up of 13 amino acids. CDR3 bases: TGTGCCAGCAGCCCAAAGGGAGGAAGTGGCTACACCTTC. Protein product: CASSPKGGSGYTF.

Ten or more counts support this clonotype. The chain uses TRBV3-1 and TRBJ2-3, with 7 bases lining up with TRBD2. Per the germline V gene, CDR1 is LGHDT and CDR2 is YNNKEL (reference sequence). After removal of 5 bases from V and 2 bases from J, the junction contained 7 bases not matched to a gene. The CDR3 has 15 residues. DNA for the CDR3: TGTGCCAGCAGCTTGGGTCTAGCGGACACAGATACGCAGTATTTT. This codes for CASSLGLADTDTQYF.

About this clonotype: This may arise from a read error, as a much more abundant clone is one base away. The chain carries TRBV6-2 or TRBV6-3 and TRBJ2-7; 9 bases align to TRBD2. This CDR3 comprises 14 residues. Germline assignment: CDR1 MNHEY and CDR2 SVGEGT. CDR3 amino acids: CVSSPGTSISEQYF. The CDR3 DNA reads as TGTGTCAGCAGTCCCGGGACTAGCATCTCCGAGCAGTACTTC.

The V and J genes are TRBV10-3 and TRBJ2-7; D may match TRBD1 or TRBD2 (5 bases each). V dropped 11 bases and J dropped 6 bases, with 17 bases sitting between them. Germline V gene sequence: CDR1 ENHRY, CDR2 SYGVKD. CDR3 length: 12 amino acids. The CDR3 loop reads CASSGATGEQYF. Written as DNA, the CDR3 is TGTGCCTCCTCCGGGGCCACGGGCGAGCAGTACTTC.

The chain couples TRBV20-1 to TRBJ2-2; D is possibly TRBD2 (5 bases). CDR3 length: 17 residues. Germline CDR1 reads DFQATT; CDR2 reads SNEGSKA (reference sequence). V dropped 6 bases and J dropped 3 bases, with 23 bases sitting between them. DNA for the CDR3: TGCAGTGCGAGTCTTGAGTCGGGAATCTTTGACACCGGGGAGCTGTTTTTT. It encodes CSASLESGIFDTGELFF.

This clonotype occurred a few times. The V call is TRBV5-1, the J call TRBJ1-1; possibly TRBD1 for D (5 bases). Germline values: CDR1 SGHRS, CDR2 YFSETQ. This CDR3 contains 15 residues. With 5 bases removed from V and 6 bases from J, the gap between germline ends came to 20 bases. The CDR3 reads CASRPLQQGQPEAFF. CDR3 bases: TGCGCCAGCAGACCCCTCCAGCAGGGTCAACCTGAAGCTTTCTTT.

The sample holds a few counts of this clonotype. The V and J genes are TRBV12-3 or TRBV12-4 and TRBJ1-5; TRBD1 aligns across 10 bases. This CDR3 region has 16 residues. J was trimmed by 7 bases and V by 5 bases; bases with no gene match: 11. DNA of the CDR3: TGTGCCAGCAGTCGCGAATGGACAGGGGGGTCACAGCCCCAGCATTTT. This sequence encodes CASSREWTGGSQPQHF.